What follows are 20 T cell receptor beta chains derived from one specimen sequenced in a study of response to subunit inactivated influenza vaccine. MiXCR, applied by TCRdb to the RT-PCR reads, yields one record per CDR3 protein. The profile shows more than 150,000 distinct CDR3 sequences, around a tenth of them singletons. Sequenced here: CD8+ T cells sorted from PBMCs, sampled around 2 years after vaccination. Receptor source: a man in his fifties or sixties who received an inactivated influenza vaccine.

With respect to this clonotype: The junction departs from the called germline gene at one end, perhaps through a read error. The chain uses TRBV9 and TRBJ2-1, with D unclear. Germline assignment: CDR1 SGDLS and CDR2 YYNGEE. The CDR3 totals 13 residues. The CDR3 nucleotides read TGTGCCAGCAGCGACTTGGAGTACAATGAGCGGTTCTTC. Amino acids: CASSDLEYNERFF.

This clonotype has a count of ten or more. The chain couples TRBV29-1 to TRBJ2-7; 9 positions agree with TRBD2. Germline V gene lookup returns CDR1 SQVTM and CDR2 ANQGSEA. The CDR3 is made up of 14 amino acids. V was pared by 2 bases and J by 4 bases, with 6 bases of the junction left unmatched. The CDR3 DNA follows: TGCAGCGTTGAAAGCCTAGCGGGAAGTTACGAGCAGTACTTC. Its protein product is CSVESLAGSYEQYF.

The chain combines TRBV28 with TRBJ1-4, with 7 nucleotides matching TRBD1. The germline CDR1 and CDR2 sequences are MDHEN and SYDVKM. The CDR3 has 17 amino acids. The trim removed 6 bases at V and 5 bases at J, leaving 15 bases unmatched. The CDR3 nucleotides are TGTGCCAGCAGCCCATGGTCGGACAGGCCACGAAATGAAAAACTGTTTTTT. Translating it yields CASSPWSDRPRNEKLFF.

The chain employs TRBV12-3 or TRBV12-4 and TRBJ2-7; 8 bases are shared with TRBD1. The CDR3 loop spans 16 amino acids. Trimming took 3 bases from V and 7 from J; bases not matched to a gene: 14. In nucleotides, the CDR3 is TGTGCCAGCAGTTTTCTGGCCAGGGGGCTCTCGGGTGAGCAGTACTTC. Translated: CASSFLARGLSGEQYF.

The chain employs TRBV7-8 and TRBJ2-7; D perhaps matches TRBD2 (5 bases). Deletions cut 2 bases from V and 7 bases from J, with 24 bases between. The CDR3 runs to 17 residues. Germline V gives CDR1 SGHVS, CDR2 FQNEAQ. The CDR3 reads CASSLSTGNYFFWEQYF. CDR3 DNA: TGTGCCAGCAGCTTATCGACCGGGAACTACTTCTTCTGGGAGCAGTACTTC.

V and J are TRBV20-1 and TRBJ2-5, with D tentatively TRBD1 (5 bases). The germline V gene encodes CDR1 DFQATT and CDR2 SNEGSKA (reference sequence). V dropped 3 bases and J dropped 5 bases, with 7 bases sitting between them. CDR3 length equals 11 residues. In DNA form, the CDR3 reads TGCAGTGCTAGTTCAGGGGAGACCCAGTACTTC. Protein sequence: CSASSGETQYF.

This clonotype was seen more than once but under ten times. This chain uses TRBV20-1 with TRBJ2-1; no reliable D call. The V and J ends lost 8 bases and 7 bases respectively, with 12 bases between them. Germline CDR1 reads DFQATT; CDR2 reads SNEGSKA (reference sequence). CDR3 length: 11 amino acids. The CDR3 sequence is CSSSRANEQFF. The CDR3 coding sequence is TGCAGTAGTAGCCGCGCGAATGAGCAGTTCTTC.

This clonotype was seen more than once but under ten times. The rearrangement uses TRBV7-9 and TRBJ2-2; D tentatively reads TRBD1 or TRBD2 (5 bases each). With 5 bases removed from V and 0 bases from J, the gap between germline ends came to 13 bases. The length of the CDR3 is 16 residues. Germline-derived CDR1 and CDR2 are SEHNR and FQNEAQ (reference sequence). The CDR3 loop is CASSISGRSNTGELFF. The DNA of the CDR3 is TGTGCCAGCAGCATCTCGGGACGGTCGAACACCGGGGAGCTGTTTTTT. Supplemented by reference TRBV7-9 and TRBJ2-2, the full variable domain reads DTGVSQNPRHKITKRGQNVTFRCDPISEHNRLYWYRQTLGQGPEFLTYFQNEAQLEKSRLLSDRFSAERPKGSFSTLEIQRTEQGDSAMYLCASSISGRSNTGELFFGEGSRLTVL.

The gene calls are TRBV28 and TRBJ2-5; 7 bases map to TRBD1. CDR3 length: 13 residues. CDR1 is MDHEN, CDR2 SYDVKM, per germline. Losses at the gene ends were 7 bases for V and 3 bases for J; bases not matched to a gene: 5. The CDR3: CASTSGQEETQYF. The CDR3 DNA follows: TGTGCCAGCACTAGTGGACAGGAAGAGACCCAGTACTTC.

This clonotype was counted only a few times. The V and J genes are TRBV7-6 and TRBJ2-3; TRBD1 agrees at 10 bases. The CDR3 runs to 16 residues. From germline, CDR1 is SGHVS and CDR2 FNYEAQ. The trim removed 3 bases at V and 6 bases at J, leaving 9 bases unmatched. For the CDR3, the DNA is TGTGCCAGCAGCTTTTACGCGACAGGGGGCTGGGATACGCAGTATTTT. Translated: CASSFYATGGWDTQYF.

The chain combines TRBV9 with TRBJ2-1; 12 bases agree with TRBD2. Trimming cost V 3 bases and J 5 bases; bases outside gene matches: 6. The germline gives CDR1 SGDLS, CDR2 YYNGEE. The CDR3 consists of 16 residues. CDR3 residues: CASSASGTSGHNEQFF. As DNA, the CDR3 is TGTGCCAGCAGCGCCTCCGGGACTAGCGGGCACAATGAGCAGTTCTTC.

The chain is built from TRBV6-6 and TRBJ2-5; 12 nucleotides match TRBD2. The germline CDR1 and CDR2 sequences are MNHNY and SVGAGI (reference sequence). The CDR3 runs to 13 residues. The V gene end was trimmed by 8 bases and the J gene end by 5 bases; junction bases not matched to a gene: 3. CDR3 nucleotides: TGTGCCAGCCAGGGGACTAGCGGGGAGACCCAGTACTTC. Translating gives CASQGTSGETQYF.

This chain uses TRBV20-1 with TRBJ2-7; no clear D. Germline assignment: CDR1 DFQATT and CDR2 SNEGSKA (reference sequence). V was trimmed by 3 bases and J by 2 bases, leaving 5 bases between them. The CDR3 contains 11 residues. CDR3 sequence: CSASKAYEQYF. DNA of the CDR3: TGCAGTGCTAGTAAGGCCTACGAGCAGTACTTC.

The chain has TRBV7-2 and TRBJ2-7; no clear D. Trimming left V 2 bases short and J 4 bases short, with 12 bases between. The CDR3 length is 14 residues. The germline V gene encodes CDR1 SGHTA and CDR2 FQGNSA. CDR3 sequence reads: CASSLYIGEYEQYF. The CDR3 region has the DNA TGTGCCAGCAGCTTATACATCGGCGAATACGAGCAGTACTTC.

CDR3 sequence reads: CSARDLENHLTQYF. DNA of the CDR3: TGCAGTGCTAGAGATCTTGAAAACCACTTGACCCAGTACTTC. This chain connects TRBV20-1 to TRBJ2-5; D ambiguous. Trimming left V 0 bases short and J 7 bases short, with 15 bases between. The CDR3 spans 14 residues. The V gene's germline CDR1 is DFQATT and CDR2 SNEGSKA (reference sequence).

This CDR3 reads CASSLHNEQFF. The CDR3 DNA follows: TGCGCCAGCAGCCTGCACAATGAGCAGTTCTTC. This chain uses TRBV5-1 with TRBJ2-1; D gene ambiguous. This CDR3 has 11 amino acids. Trimming stripped 4 bases from V and 5 bases from J, with 4 bases between. Germline V gives CDR1 SGHRS, CDR2 YFSETQ.

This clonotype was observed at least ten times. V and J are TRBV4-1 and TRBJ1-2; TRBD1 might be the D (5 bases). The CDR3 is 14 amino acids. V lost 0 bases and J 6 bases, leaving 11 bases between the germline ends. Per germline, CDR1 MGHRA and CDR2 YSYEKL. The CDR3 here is CASSQEGPGNGYTF. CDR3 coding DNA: TGCGCCAGCAGCCAAGAAGGTCCAGGGAATGGCTACACCTTC.

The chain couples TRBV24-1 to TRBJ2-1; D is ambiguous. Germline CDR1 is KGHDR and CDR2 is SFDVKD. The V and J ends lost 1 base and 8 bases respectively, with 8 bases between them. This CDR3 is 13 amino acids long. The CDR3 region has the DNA TGTGCCACCAGTGATTTCCTAGACGATGAGCAGTTCTTC. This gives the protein CATSDFLDDEQFF.

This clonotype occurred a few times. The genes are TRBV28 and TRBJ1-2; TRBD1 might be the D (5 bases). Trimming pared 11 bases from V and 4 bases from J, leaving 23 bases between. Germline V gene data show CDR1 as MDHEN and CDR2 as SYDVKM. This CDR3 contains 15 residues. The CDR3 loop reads CALREGRGSVYGYTF. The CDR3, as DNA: TGTGCCCTCCGGGAGGGGCGAGGGTCCGTCTATGGCTACACCTTC.

For the CDR3, the DNA is TGCAGCGTTTCGTACATGAACACTGAAGCTTTCTTT. Translating gives CSVSYMNTEAFF. The V and J genes are TRBV29-1 and TRBJ1-1; D gene unclear. Germline V gene data show CDR1 as SQVTM and CDR2 as ANQGSEA. The V end lost 5 bases, the J end lost 0 bases, and 7 bases lay between the germline ends. The CDR3 consists of 12 residues.